This TCR beta chain comes out of a study of Graves' ophthalmopathy and Graves' hyperthyroidism. Investigators amplified TCR beta CDR3 regions from RNA transcripts. RT-PCR in the first round used HTBI primers; a second-round multiplex PCR followed. Using its own MiXCR run on the multiplex PCR reads, TCRdb lists one record per CDR3 protein. The sample yields under 350,000 distinct CDR3 sequences, roughly 17% seen once. The germline V gene has CDR1 LNHDA and CDR2 SQIVND (reference sequence). This CDR3 contains 14 residues. V gave up 5 bases and J gave up 9 bases, with 19 bases separating them. Ophthalmopathy donors were characterized by moderate-to-severe activity, CAS of at least 3, NOSPECS of at least 4, and duration under 3 months. Certain patients were not enrolled. These were patients with other autoimmune diseases, uncontrolled infections, pregnancy or lactation. PBMCs were density-gradient isolated from 10 ml fresh blood.

This clonotype was detected many times. The sequencing input was peripheral blood. The rearrangement links TRBV19 to TRBJ1-1; a weak D match, TRBD1 (6 bases). The TCR comes from an adult man with Graves' ophthalmopathy. DNA of the CDR3: TGTGCCAGTAGTCCCCCGAAGGCGGACAGCCAAGCTTTCTTT. Translated, it gives CASSPPKADSQAFF.